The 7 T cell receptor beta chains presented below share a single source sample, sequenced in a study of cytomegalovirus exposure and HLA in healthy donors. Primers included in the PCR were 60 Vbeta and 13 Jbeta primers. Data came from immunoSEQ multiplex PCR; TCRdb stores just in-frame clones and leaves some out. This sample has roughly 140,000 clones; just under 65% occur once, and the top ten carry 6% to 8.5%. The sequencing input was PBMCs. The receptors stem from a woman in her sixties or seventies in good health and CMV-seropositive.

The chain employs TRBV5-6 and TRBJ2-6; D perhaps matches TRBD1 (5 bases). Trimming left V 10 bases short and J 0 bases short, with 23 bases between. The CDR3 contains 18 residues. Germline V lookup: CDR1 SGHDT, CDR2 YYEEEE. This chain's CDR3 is CAYGSRQNTVSGANVLTF. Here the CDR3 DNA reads TGTGCCTACGGATCTCGACAGAATACTGTCTCTGGGGCCAACGTCCTGACTTTC.

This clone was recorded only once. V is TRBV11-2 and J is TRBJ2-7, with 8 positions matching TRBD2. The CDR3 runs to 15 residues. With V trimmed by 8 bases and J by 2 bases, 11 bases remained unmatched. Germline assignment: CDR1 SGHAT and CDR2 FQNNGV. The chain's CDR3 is CASAGGGSSTYEQYF. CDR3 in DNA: TGTGCCAGCGCGGGAGGCGGGTCATCGACCTACGAGCAGTACTTC.

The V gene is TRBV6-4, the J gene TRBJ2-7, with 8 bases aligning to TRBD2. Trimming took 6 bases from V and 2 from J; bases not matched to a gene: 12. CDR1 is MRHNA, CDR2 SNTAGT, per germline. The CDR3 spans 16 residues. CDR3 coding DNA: TGTGCCAGCAGAGTGACCGGGGGGGAGGGTACCTACGAGCAGTACTTC. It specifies CASRVTGGEGTYEQYF.

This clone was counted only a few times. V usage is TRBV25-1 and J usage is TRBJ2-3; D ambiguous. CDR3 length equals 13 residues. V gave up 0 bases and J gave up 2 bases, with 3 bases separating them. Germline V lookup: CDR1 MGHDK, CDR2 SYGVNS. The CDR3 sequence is CASSEYNTDTQYF. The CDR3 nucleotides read TGTGCCAGCAGTGAATACAACACAGATACGCAGTATTTT. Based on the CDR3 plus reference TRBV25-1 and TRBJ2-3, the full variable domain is EADIYQTPRYLVIGTGKKITLECSQTMGHDKMYWYQQDPGMELHLIHYSYGVNSTEKGDLSSESTVSRIRTEHFPLTLESARPSHTSQYLCASSEYNTDTQYFGPGTRLTVL.

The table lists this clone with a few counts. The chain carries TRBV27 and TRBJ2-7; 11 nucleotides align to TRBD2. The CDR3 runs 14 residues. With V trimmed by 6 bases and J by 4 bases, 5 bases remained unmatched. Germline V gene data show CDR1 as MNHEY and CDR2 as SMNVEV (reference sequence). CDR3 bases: TGTGCCAGCAGCCTTAGCGGGAGGGTATACGAGCAGTACTTC. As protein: CASSLSGRVYEQYF.

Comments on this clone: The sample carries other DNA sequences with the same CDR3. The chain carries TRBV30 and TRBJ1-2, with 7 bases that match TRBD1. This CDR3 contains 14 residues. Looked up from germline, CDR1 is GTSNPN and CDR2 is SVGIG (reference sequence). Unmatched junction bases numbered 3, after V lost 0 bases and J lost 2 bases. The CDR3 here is CAWSVNRGNYGYTF. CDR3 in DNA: TGTGCCTGGAGTGTTAACAGGGGAAACTATGGCTACACCTTC.

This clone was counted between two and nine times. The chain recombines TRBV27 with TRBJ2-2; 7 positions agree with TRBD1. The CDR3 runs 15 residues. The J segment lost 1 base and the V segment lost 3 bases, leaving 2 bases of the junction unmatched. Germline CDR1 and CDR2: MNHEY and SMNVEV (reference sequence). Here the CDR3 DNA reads TGTGCCAGCAGTTTCAGGACAGGGAACACCGGGGAGCTGTTTTTT. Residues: CASSFRTGNTGELFF.